This T cell receptor beta chain derives from a study of OX40 agonist ivuxolimab in advanced cancers. Whole-study context: The diagnoses of dose-escalation patients were hepatocellular carcinoma, melanoma, renal cell or head and neck cancer. Partial responses were seen in three patients, one with hepatocellular carcinoma and two with cutaneous melanoma.

Trimming stripped 3 bases from V and 4 bases from J, with 9 bases between. The CDR3 runs to 14 residues. From germline, CDR1 is MDHEN and CDR2 SYDVKM. Clones were sequenced by immunoSEQ multiplex PCR, and TCRdb holds only the in-frame ones, with some missing. The sample comprises about 59,000 clones, more than 85% of which are singletons, and about 0.8% rests with the top ten. With regard to this clone: The antigen is undetermined.

Study outcomes and limitations: Some patients who did not respond also had low normalized T-cell clonal expansion.

The starting material was CD4+ or CD8+ T cells sorted from blood, obtained in a trial of the OX40 agonist ivuxolimab. The V call is TRBV28, the J call TRBJ1-4; D not resolved. The TCR originated in an adult with an advanced solid tumor such as melanoma, head and neck, liver or kidney cancer. CDR3 DNA sequence: TGTGCCAGCAGTTTTGAAAGAATTAATGAAAAACTGTTTTTT. The encoded protein is CASSFERINEKLFF.